Following are 14 T cell receptor beta chains from one sample sequenced in a study of cytomegalovirus exposure and HLA in healthy donors. Amplification used 60 Vbeta primers and 13 Jbeta primers. This table comes from immunoSEQ multiplex PCR, and its TCRdb copy is limited to in-frame clones, with some not included. Of about 150,000 clones in the sample, 84% are singletons; the top ten hold around 0.37%. The sequencing input was PBMCs. These TCRs come from a boy aged 2 to 9 in good health and CMV-seronegative.

The chain couples TRBV11-2 to TRBJ2-7; 7 bases are shared with TRBD1. This CDR3 is built from 14 residues. V shed 3 bases and J 3 bases; nucleotides not matched to a gene: 5. Germline CDR1 SGHAT, CDR2 FQNNGV. The CDR3 here is CASSFGTADYEQYF. Here the CDR3 DNA reads TGTGCCAGCAGCTTTGGGACAGCTGACTACGAGCAGTACTTC.

This rearrangement joins TRBV19 to TRBJ2-7, with 7 nucleotides matching TRBD1. The trim removed 5 bases at V and 0 bases at J, leaving 7 bases unmatched. The CDR3 is 15 residues long. Germline V gene data show CDR1 as LNHDA and CDR2 as SQIVND (reference sequence). The CDR3 region has the DNA TGTGCCAGTAGTCCAGACCGGGACAGCTCCTACGAGCAGTACTTC. It translates to CASSPDRDSSYEQYF.

A single count supports this clone. This rearrangement joins TRBV28 to TRBJ1-2; 10 bases fit TRBD1. Germline trimming cut 4 bases from V and 8 bases from J; bases unmatched to any gene: 7. Per the germline V gene, CDR1 is MDHEN and CDR2 is SYDVKM. The CDR3 extends over 14 amino acids. CDR3 DNA sequence: TGTGCCAGCAGTTCTTGGACAGGGGGTAACGGCTACACCTTC. Translating it yields CASSSWTGGNGYTF.

In its sample, this clone was seen a few times. The chain couples TRBV4-1 to TRBJ2-3; 7 nucleotides line up with TRBD2. CDR1 MGHRA and CDR2 YSYEKL come from the germline V gene. J gave up 4 bases and V 0 bases, and 7 bases lay outside the gene matches. The CDR3 spans 16 residues. Here the CDR3 reads CASSQEGQRGADTQYF. CDR3 DNA: TGCGCCAGCAGCCAAGAGGGCCAGCGGGGCGCAGATACGCAGTATTTT.

The chain carries TRBV15 and TRBJ2-3; 11 bases map to TRBD2. Losses at the gene ends were 1 base for V and 0 bases for J; bases not matched to a gene: 6. CDR3 length equals 18 residues. Germline CDR1 and CDR2: LNHNV and YYDKDF (reference sequence). The CDR3 sequence is CATSRVLAGGGSTDTQYF. In DNA form, the CDR3 reads TGTGCCACCAGCAGAGTTCTAGCGGGGGGAGGCAGCACAGATACGCAGTATTTT.

This chain joins TRBV5-1 and TRBJ2-1; the match to TRBD2 covers 9 bases. CDR3 length equals 15 residues. The V gene's germline CDR1 is SGHRS and CDR2 YFSETQ. Trimming removed 0 bases from V and 4 bases from J; junction bases left unmatched: 2. CDR3 DNA: TGCGCCAGCAGCTTGGGGGCGGGGGGGTACAATGAGCAGTTCTTC. Translated, it gives CASSLGAGGYNEQFF.

The chain recombines TRBV7-3 with TRBJ1-4, with TRBD1 identical over 9 bases. CDR1 and CDR2 (germline): SGHTA, FQGTGA. This CDR3 is 14 amino acids long. The V and J ends lost 6 bases and 4 bases, in that order; junction bases with no gene match: 3. The CDR3 is CASSETGGNEKLFF. The CDR3 nucleotides are TGTGCCAGCAGTGAGACAGGGGGTAATGAAAAACTGTTTTTT.

This chain links TRBV7-6 with TRBJ2-7; TRBD1 matches 7 bases. CDR1 and CDR2 (germline): SGHVS, FNYEAQ. J was trimmed by 7 bases and V by 7 bases; bases with no gene match: 4. The CDR3 sequence is 11 residues long. The CDR3 loop reads CASTSRGEQYF. CDR3 nucleotides: TGTGCCAGCACCTCCAGGGGGGAGCAGTACTTC.

The CDR3 loop reads CASSQDSYEQYF. In nucleotides, the CDR3 is TGCGCCAGCAGCCAAGACAGCTACGAGCAGTACTTC. The V call is TRBV23-1, the J call TRBJ2-7, with a possible D match to TRBD1 (5 bases). TRBV23-1 is an ORF, with its function uncertain. The CDR3 length is 12 residues. Trimming removed 6 bases at V and 3 bases at J, with 9 bases between.

The chain uses TRBV2 and TRBJ2-1, with D possibly TRBD2 on 6 matching bases. V lost 4 bases, J lost 5 bases, and 24 bases lay in between. CDR3 length: 18 residues. Germline CDR1 SNHLY, CDR2 FYNNEI. CDR3 nucleotides: TGTGCCAGCAGTGGACCCGACGAACCCCGGTGGGGGGACAATGAGCAGTTCTTC. Its protein product is CASSGPDEPRWGDNEQFF.

The J gene is TRBJ2-3, the V gene TRBV23-1; D may be TRBD1 (6 bases). TRBV23-1 is identified as an open reading frame with a role that is uncertain. Trimming pared 0 bases from V and 4 bases from J, leaving 20 bases between. CDR3 length equals 18 residues. CDR3 DNA: TGCGCCAGCAGTCAATCGCTCAGAGGGGGACCCGACGCAGATACGCAGTATTTT. It yields the protein CASSQSLRGGPDADTQYF.

This sequence joins TRBV27 and TRBJ1-2, with 8 positions matching TRBD1. The ends lost 0 bases at V and 4 bases at J; junction bases unmatched: 10. Germline V gene lookup returns CDR1 MNHEY and CDR2 SMNVEV (reference sequence). The CDR3 sequence is 17 residues long. The CDR3 DNA reads as TGTGCCAGCAGTTTATCGAGGCAGGGGGCGGTTATCTATGGCTACACCTTC. This codes for CASSLSRQGAVIYGYTF.

This chain links TRBV27 with TRBJ2-5, with 10 bases lining up with TRBD2. The V gene end was trimmed by 6 bases and the J gene end by 2 bases; junction bases not matched to a gene: 6. The CDR3 totals 15 residues. Per germline, CDR1 MNHEY and CDR2 SMNVEV (reference sequence). CDR3 in amino acids: CASSPSGSEQETQYF. The CDR3 DNA follows: TGTGCCAGCAGCCCTAGCGGGAGTGAACAAGAGACCCAGTACTTC.

The rearrangement links TRBV6-1 to TRBJ2-3, with a possible D match to TRBD1 (7 bases). V gave up 0 bases and J gave up 2 bases, with 18 bases separating them. The germline CDR1 and CDR2 sequences are MNHNS and SASEGT. This CDR3 has 18 amino acids. The CDR3 DNA reads as TGTGCCAGCAGTGAAGCGCGTGGAGGGGGCTGGTTCACAGATACGCAGTATTTT. It translates to CASSEARGGGWFTDTQYF.